This T cell receptor beta chain was documented in a study of beta chain features in type 1 diabetes. This CDR3 is 15 amino acids long. The V gene's germline CDR1 is SNHLY and CDR2 FYNNEI. V lost 6 bases, J lost 5 bases, and 20 bases lay in between. The entirety of the isolated RNA underwent reverse transcription, so expressed TCRB transcripts were sequenced. Some clones are missing from TCRdb's copy, which holds only in-frame ones; the method was immunoSEQ multiplex PCR. The repertoire consists of about 330,000 clones, with approximately 11% occurring once and the leading ten covering 0.015% to 0.02%.

The sequenced material came from naive CD4+ T cells from blood. This receptor was identified in a woman aged 25 to 39 in good health. V and J are TRBV2 and TRBJ2-7; maybe TRBD2 (5 bases). The DNA for the CDR3 is TGTGCCAGCAGCCCCACAGCAGTAAGGAGGCACGAGCAGTACTTC. Translation gives CASSPTAVRRHEQYF.